This TCR beta chain was captured by sequencing in a study of CD8 T cells in ankylosing spondylitis. Study-level results: One TCR beta motif, made up of eight highly homologous variants, appeared characteristic of ankylosing spondylitis blood.

TCRdb analysed the 5' RACE reads with MiXCR anew, one entry per CDR3 protein. The sample lists over 400,000 distinct CDR3 sequences; 25% to 30% were seen once. CDR1 is SGHRS, CDR2 YFSETQ, per germline. This CDR3 comprises 14 residues. Trimming cost V 5 bases and J 5 bases, with 14 bases left between them. To note about this clonotype: Its matching antigen is unknown.

The sample comprised blood, either unsorted or a sorted T cell fraction (not recorded which). The receptor was derived from a male donor with ankylosing spondylitis. This chain connects TRBV5-1 to TRBJ2-1; no reliable D call. The DNA for the CDR3 is TGCGCCAGCAGTGGCCAAGTAGAGGACAATGAGCAGTTCTTC. Translating it yields CASSGQVEDNEQFF.